A selection of T cell receptor beta chains follows, all from one sample in a study of blood T cell repertoires in COVID-19. Assay: immunoSEQ multiplex PCR; the TCRdb copy retains only in-frame clones and omits some. The table lists about 120,000 clones, 79% of them singletons. The sample consisted of peripheral blood. The source of these receptors is a middle-aged man with active or convalescent COVID-19. CDR3s leave out the opening cysteine and the closing phenylalanine or tryptophan. Fields, in order: clone size, V gene, CDR3 protein. Where a row states a size, it is once, few, many or the class of an expanded clone; other rows omit it.

>-|TRBV27
ASSLSVLAVNTGELF
>-|TRBV11-3
ASSFTPRDTQY
>-|TRBV7-2
ASSQRSGTNEKLF
>-|TRBV24-1
ATSDLGGQADTQY
>-|TRBV11-3
ASSQIPTASSSGNTIY
>-|TRBV7-9
ASTVLAGAYNEQF
>-|TRBV12-5
ASGLVLVGTGPSYEQY
>-|TRBV11-3
ASSLGDSSYNEQF
>-|TRBV29-1
SVEDWDRGGANVLT
>-|TRBV5-6
ASSRMVAGGGRATDTQY
>-|TRBV6-5
ASRDRGYEQY
>-|TRBV6-6
ASSYPEVGQPQH
>once|TRBV5-1
ASSLQGRDQPQH
>-|TRBV7-3
ASSPRTGRGYT
>-|TRBV12-3/TRBV12-4
ASSLTGNQPQH
>-|TRBV18
ASSPQSAMITEAF
>many|TRBV6-5
ASIRDRGSGEQY
>-|TRBV7-6
ASSSLQGIEQY
>-|TRBV7-2
ASSVRGEQY
>once|TRBV30
AWSVTGGNQPQH
>few|TRBV12-5
ASGLGQGSGNTIY
>-|TRBV6-5
ASGAVGSNQPQH
>-|TRBV7-3
ASSRRTDGELF
>-|TRBV19
ASSIQGIEQF
>-|TRBV12-3/TRBV12-4
ASSPRGYGYT
>-|TRBV6-1
ASSELAGGQETQY
>-|TRBV2
ATSRGSSGRETQY
>-|TRBV5-1
ASSLGDRMNTEAF
>-|TRBV5-1
ASSSKSEGNTEAF
>-|TRBV6-2/TRBV6-3
ASSYGGGGPEEQF
>-|TRBV20-1
SLASGHEQY
>-|TRBV29-1
SVSSHRGGEAF
>many|TRBV7-6
ASSFGGEETQY
>-|TRBV18
ASSVGQTSVY
>-|TRBV29-1
SVARGPNEKLF
>-|TRBV10-3
AISTQGGSTNYGYT
>-|TRBV6-5
ASSQTGTNTEAF
>-|TRBV5-4
ASSLDGSVLI
>-|TRBV7-9
ASSLGDRGGSPLH
>-|TRBV28
ASFLRQGARGYT
>-|TRBV3-1/TRBV3-2
ASSQGGNSPLH
>-|TRBV28
ASSLGQATGELF
>-|TRBV29-1
SVSGQVPVETQY
>-|TRBV29-1
SVVSGQGRKLF
>-|TRBV28
ASSLLLRADGYT
>-|TRBV5-4
ASSSRAGGVPDTQY
>-|TRBV6-5
ASSYSVNQPQH
>-|TRBV7-9
ASSLDRPTNEKLF
>-|TRBV29-1
SVEDQGPETQY
>-|TRBV6-6
ASSYPTGSEETQY
>-|TRBV19
ASSTLTSRNTEAF
>-|TRBV9
ASSVVLAASGWHEQF
>few|TRBV28
ASTTGWHQPQH
>once|TRBV20-1
SATDGGEQY
>few|TRBV18
ASSRGQPNQPQH
>-|TRBV14
ASSQDLRGNEQF
>-|TRBV11-3
ASSRSLGGRSGANVLT